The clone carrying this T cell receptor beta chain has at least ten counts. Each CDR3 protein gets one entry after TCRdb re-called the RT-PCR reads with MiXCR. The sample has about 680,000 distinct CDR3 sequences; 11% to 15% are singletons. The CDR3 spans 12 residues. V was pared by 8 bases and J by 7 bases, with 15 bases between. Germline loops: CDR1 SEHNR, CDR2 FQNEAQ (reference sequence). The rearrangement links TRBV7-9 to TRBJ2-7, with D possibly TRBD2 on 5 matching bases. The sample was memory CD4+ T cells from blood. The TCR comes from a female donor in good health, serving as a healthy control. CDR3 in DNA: TGTGCCAGCGCCCTCGAGGGTCGAGAGCAGTACTTC. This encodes CASALEGREQYF.